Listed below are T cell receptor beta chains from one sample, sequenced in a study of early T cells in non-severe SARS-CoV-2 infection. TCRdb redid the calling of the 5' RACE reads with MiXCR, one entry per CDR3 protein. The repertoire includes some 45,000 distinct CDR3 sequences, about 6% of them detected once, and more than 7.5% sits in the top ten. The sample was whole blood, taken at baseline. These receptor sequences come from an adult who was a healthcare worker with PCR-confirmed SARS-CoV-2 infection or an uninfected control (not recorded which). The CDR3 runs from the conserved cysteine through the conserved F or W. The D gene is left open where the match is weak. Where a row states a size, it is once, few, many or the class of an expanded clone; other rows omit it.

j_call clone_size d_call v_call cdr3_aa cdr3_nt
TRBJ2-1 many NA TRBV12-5 CASGFQGYNEQFF TGTGCTAGTGGTTTCCAGGGGTACAATGAGCAGTTCTTC
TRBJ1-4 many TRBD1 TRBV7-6 CASSRRQGAREKLFF TGTGCCAGCAGCCGACGACAGGGGGCGCGTGAAAAACTGTTTTTT
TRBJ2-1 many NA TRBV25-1 CASSGRTTHEQFF TGTGCCAGCAGTGGCAGGACTACCCATGAGCAGTTCTTC
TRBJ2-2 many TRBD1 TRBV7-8 CASSLTLDPGGGELFF TGTGCCAGCAGCTTAACACTGGATCCAGGGGGCGGGGAGCTGTTTTTT
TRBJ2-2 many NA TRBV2 CASSARAGTGELFF TGTGCCAGCAGTGCCAGGGCCGGGACCGGGGAGCTGTTTTTT
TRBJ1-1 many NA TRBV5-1 CASSRGGTTTEAFF TGCGCCAGCAGCCGAGGAGGGACAACTACTGAAGCTTTCTTT
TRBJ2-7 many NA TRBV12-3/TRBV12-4 CASSRGIEQYF TGTGCCAGCAGTCGGGGGATCGAGCAGTACTTC
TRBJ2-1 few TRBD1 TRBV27 CASSFLGQGSTIDNEQFF TGTGCCAGCAGTTTTCTGGGACAGGGGTCGACCATTGACAATGAGCAGTTCTTC
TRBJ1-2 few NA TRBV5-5 CASSLAGPVGYGYTF TGTGCCAGCAGCTTGGCCGGACCTGTGGGCTATGGCTACACCTTC
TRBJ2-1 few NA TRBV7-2 CASSLQSRNEQFF TGTGCCAGCAGCTTACAGAGCCGCAATGAGCAGTTCTTC
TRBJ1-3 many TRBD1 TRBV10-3 CAISERQGGAGNTIYF TGTGCCATCAGTGAGCGACAGGGGGGAGCTGGAAACACCATATATTTT
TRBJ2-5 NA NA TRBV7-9 CASSYAGARGETQYF TGTGCCAGCAGCTACGCCGGGGCCAGGGGAGAGACCCAGTACTTC
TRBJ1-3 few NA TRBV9 CASSVVGGTGNTIYF TGTGCCAGCAGCGTAGTCGGAGGGACTGGAAACACCATATATTTT
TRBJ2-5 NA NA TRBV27 CASSPNQLRDALWGTQYF TGTGCCAGCAGTCCGAATCAACTCCGGGACGCCCTGTGGGGGACCCAGTACTTC
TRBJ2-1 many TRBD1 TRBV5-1 CASSPRQGDYNEQFF TGCGCCAGCAGCCCTAGACAGGGAGATTACAATGAGCAGTTCTTC
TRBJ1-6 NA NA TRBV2 CASSEETAPSSYISPLHF TGTGCCAGCAGTGAAGAGACAGCGCCAAGCTCCTATATTTCACCCCTCCACTTT
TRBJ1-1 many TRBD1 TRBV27 CASRRQGTEAFF TGTGCCAGCCGTAGACAGGGCACTGAAGCTTTCTTT